Here is one T cell receptor (beta chain) with its context. Original methodology: Using reference gene primer amplification, nucleated cell counts were estimated. TCRdb's copy holds only in-frame clones and misses some; the assay was immunoSEQ multiplex PCR. V and J calls plus clone size are reproduced from that table; the DNA served to infer D and trimming. Of about 210,000 clones detected, approximately 88% appear once; the ten largest clones hold around 2.5%. The sample belongs to a study of blood T cell repertoires in COVID-19. The overall study: There were acute and convalescent COVID-19 samples, and they came from the United States, Italy and Spain.

Participant ages covered roughly 18 to 89 years across about 22 US areas. V was pared by 0 bases and J by 6 bases, with 9 bases of the junction left unmatched. CDR1 and CDR2 (germline): SGHTS, YDEGEE. The CDR3 is 18 amino acids. This TCR derives from a woman between 40 and 55 years old with acute COVID-19. The chain combines TRBV5-8 with TRBJ2-3; 14 bases are a match to TRBD2. The sequenced sample consisted of PBMCs or T cells enriched from blood (not recorded which). The CDR3 DNA is TGTGCCAGCAGCTTGGGAGACAGAGGACTAGCGGGAGGTGATACGCAGTATTTT. Translated: CASSLGDRGLAGGDTQYF.